The sequence of this T cell receptor beta chain was determined in a study of cytomegalovirus exposure and HLA in healthy donors. Primers included in the PCR were 60 Vbeta and 13 Jbeta primers. Data came from immunoSEQ multiplex PCR; TCRdb stores just in-frame clones and leaves some out. This table has about 130,000 clones, more than 75% appearing once. V trimming: 6 bases; J trimming: 4 bases; junction bases outside the gene matches: 7. CDR1 SQVTM and CDR2 ANQGSEA come from the germline V gene. The CDR3 spans 13 residues. The gene calls are TRBV29-1 and TRBJ1-1, with TRBD1 matching 8 bases. The source material was PBMCs. The clonotype was recovered from a female donor in good health and CMV-seronegative. CDR3 DNA sequence: TGCAGCGTCATGGGACAGGTTAGCACTGAAGCTTTCTTT. Protein sequence: CSVMGQVSTEAFF.